This T cell receptor (beta chain) was captured by sequencing in a study of cytomegalovirus exposure and HLA in healthy donors. Whole-study results and caveats: A cluster of highly shared sequence variants was likely a sequencing artifact. Published work reported that the classifier diagnosed cytomegalovirus status with high specificity and sensitivity. Data from an earlier analysis indicated that most TCR beta V segments were productive either about 87% or about 30% of the time.

The V segment lost 2 bases and the J segment 7 bases; nucleotides outside the gene matches: 8. The CDR3 is 16 residues long. Germline V gene data show CDR1 as LGHNA and CDR2 as YNFKEQ. The PCR ran on 60 Vbeta and 13 Jbeta primers. The table came from immunoSEQ multiplex PCR; TCRdb's copy has only in-frame clones and leaves some out. The sample lists over 150,000 clones, roughly 74% seen once, with 2.5% to 3% in the top ten. As for this clone: What it recognizes is unknown.

The TCR was taken from a young man in good health and CMV-seronegative. The specimen was PBMCs. V gene TRBV4-2 combines with J gene TRBJ1-6; 7 bases are a match to TRBD1. The CDR3 sequence is CASSQSGTEPNSPLHF. As DNA, the CDR3 is TGTGCCAGCAGCCAATCTGGGACAGAACCAAATTCACCCCTCCACTTT.